These 10 T cell receptor beta chains originate from one sample sequenced in a study of blood T cell repertoires in COVID-19. Repertoires were generated with immunoSEQ multiplex PCR, while TCRdb's copy carries only in-frame clones and drops some. The table includes around 270,000 clones, over 75% detected once. Specimen: peripheral blood. The receptors derive from a human donor with COVID-19, enrolled during active disease. The donor label of this sample is uncertain.

The chain combines TRBV9 with TRBJ2-6; 7 bases match TRBD1. After removal of 0 bases from V and 0 bases from J, the junction contained 9 bases not matched to a gene. The CDR3 has 19 residues. In germline, CDR1 is SGDLS, CDR2 YYNGEE. The CDR3 nucleotides read TGTGCCAGCAGCGTAGAGGTGGGCAGGGGGTACTCTGGGGCCAACGTCCTGACTTTC. Its translation is CASSVEVGRGYSGANVLTF.

The V gene is TRBV4-3, the J gene TRBJ2-2, with TRBD2 matching over 16 bases. From germline, CDR1 is LGHNA and CDR2 YSLEER. The CDR3 loop spans 19 amino acids. Germline trimming cut 0 bases from V and 5 bases from J; bases unmatched to any gene: 6. CDR3 loop: CASSQEGLAGGPGTGELFF. The DNA for the CDR3 is TGCGCCAGCAGCCAAGAGGGACTAGCGGGAGGGCCGGGGACCGGGGAGCTGTTTTTT.

CDR3 residues: CAWSARTAQITNEKLFF. In DNA form, the CDR3 reads TGTGCCTGGAGTGCGCGGACAGCGCAAATAACTAATGAAAAACTGTTTTTT. The rearrangement uses TRBV30 and TRBJ1-4, with D perhaps matching TRBD1 (6 bases). V was clipped by 1 base and J by 1 base, with 16 bases between them. The CDR3 totals 17 residues. Per germline, CDR1 GTSNPN and CDR2 SVGIG (reference sequence).

V is TRBV2 and J is TRBJ1-6; TRBD1 aligns across 8 bases. The CDR3 runs 15 residues. The V gene's germline CDR1 is SNHLY and CDR2 FYNNEI. V was clipped by 6 bases and J by 5 bases; unmatched bases: 6. CDR3 bases: TGTGCCAGCAGAAGAGCGACAGGGGATAATTCACCCCTCCACTTT. Protein product: CASRRATGDNSPLHF.

The chain uses TRBV5-1 and TRBJ2-5, with TRBD2 matching 10 bases. The germline CDR1 and CDR2 sequences are SGHRS and YFSETQ. After removal of 4 bases from V and 3 bases from J, the junction contained 15 bases not matched to a gene. CDR3 size: 18 residues. CDR3: CASSQLRGAGGFEETQYF. The CDR3 DNA is TGCGCCAGCAGCCAGTTAAGGGGAGCGGGAGGGTTTGAAGAGACCCAGTACTTC.

This clone has more than one count but fewer than ten. V usage is TRBV6-1 and J usage is TRBJ2-7, with TRBD2 matching 10 bases. The length of the CDR3 is 13 residues. Germline V lookup: CDR1 MNHNS, CDR2 SASEGT. V lost 3 bases, J lost 5 bases, and 1 base stayed unmatched. The CDR3 reads CASSDLAGDEQYF. CDR3 sequence (DNA): TGTGCCAGCAGTGATCTAGCGGGGGACGAGCAGTACTTC.

This clone appeared a few times. The chain links TRBV19 to TRBJ2-1, with 7 bases aligning to TRBD2. The CDR3 extends over 15 amino acids. The V and J ends lost 4 bases and 4 bases, in that order; junction bases with no gene match: 7. Germline CDR1 reads LNHDA; CDR2 reads SQIVND (reference sequence). The chain's CDR3 is CASSRSSGPYNEQFF. The CDR3 region has the DNA TGTGCCAGTAGTAGGTCTAGCGGACCTTACAATGAGCAGTTCTTC.

The CDR3 region is CSASVPEEEQFF. The CDR3 region has the DNA TGCAGTGCTAGTGTGCCCGAGGAAGAGCAGTTCTTC. This chain joins TRBV20-1 and TRBJ2-1; D unclear. The CDR3 consists of 12 residues. In germline, CDR1 is DFQATT, CDR2 SNEGSKA (reference sequence). Between the trimmed V and J ends, which lost 3 bases and 10 bases, there was a span of 13 bases.

The V call is TRBV11-2, the J call TRBJ1-1, with D possibly TRBD1 on 5 matching bases. V was pared by 3 bases and J by 5 bases, with 10 bases between. Germline assignment: CDR1 SGHAT and CDR2 FQNNGV. CDR3 size: 13 residues. CDR3 bases: TGTGCCAGCAGCTTCAGGGCCGAGACTGAAGCTTTCTTT. Its protein is CASSFRAETEAFF.

The J gene is TRBJ1-5, the V gene TRBV19; a weak D match, TRBD1 (5 bases). V dropped 5 bases and J dropped 6 bases, with 14 bases sitting between them. CDR1 and CDR2 from the germline V gene are LNHDA and SQIVND (reference sequence). The CDR3 length is 14 residues. CDR3: CASSEGIAVQPQHF. For the CDR3, the DNA is TGTGCCAGTAGTGAGGGGATAGCGGTTCAGCCCCAGCATTTT.